This TCR beta chain was recovered during a study of T cell changes during pregnancy in multiple sclerosis. Assay used: immunoSEQ multiplex PCR; TCRdb lists only in-frame clones, some missing. The data contain more than 35,000 clones, 93% of them seen just once; the ten biggest clones take up about 8%. This CDR3 has 14 amino acids. V dropped 5 bases and J dropped 8 bases, with 13 bases sitting between them. From germline, CDR1 is LNHDA and CDR2 SQIVND (reference sequence). This receptor was taken from a female donor with multiple sclerosis, enrolled in a pregnancy study. The sequences come from CD8+ T cells from peripheral blood mononuclear cells, collected in the third trimester of pregnancy. This chain joins TRBV19 and TRBJ1-6; tentative D call: TRBD1 (6 bases). The CDR3 coding sequence is TGTGCCAGTAGTGCAGGGGTCGGGGATTCACCCCTCCACTTT. It specifies CASSAGVGDSPLHF. Full variable domain (missing parts from reference TRBV19 and TRBJ1-6): DGGITQSPKYLFRKEGQNVTLSCEQNLNHDAMYWYRQDPGQGLRLIYYSQIVNDFQKGDIAEGYSVSREKKESFPLTVTSAQKNPTAFYLCASSAGVGDSPLHFGNGTRLTVT.